This T cell receptor (beta chain) derives from a study of cytomegalovirus exposure and HLA in healthy donors. Study findings and constraints: Three chains linked to CMV were shown in vitro to be specific for CMV antigens. In a later analysis, TCR beta V- and J-gene trimming was associated with a missense DCLRE1C variant.

The CDR3 length is 16 residues. J lost 4 bases, V lost 3 bases, and 11 bases had no gene match. In germline, CDR1 is SEHNR, CDR2 FQNEAQ (reference sequence). Regarding this clone: Its antigen is not identified.

PCR primers comprised 60 Vbeta and 13 Jbeta primers. Sequencing was performed with immunoSEQ multiplex PCR; in TCRdb, only in-frame clones are kept and a portion is missing. Here the sample table reports about 39,000 clones. The chain is built from TRBV7-9 and TRBJ1-1, with 7 bases lining up with TRBD1. This TCR came from a woman aged 30 to 39 in good health and CMV-seropositive. Specimen: PBMCs. DNA for the CDR3: TGTGCCAGCAGCTTTCGGCTACAGGGGACGGGCACTGAAGCTTTCTTT. Amino acid sequence: CASSFRLQGTGTEAFF.